This record concerns one T cell receptor beta chain sequence. No cognate antigen has been identified for it. There are no base qualities to consult, and no much larger clone falls within one base. This sample was included in a study of siplizumab effects on memory and regulatory T cells (dated 2019 in TCRdb). Study-level background: The study examined how the anti-CD2 antibody siplizumab affects alloreactive T-cell subsets in allogeneic mixed lymphocyte reactions built from human PBMCs.

To prepare the library, the immunoSEQ multiplex PCR assay was applied. The deep sequencing platform assayed around 95,000 TCR templates per sample. Genomic DNA extracted from sorted T cells was the material used for TCRbeta CDR3 sequencing. In the source study's methods: Clonal analysis of TCRbeta CDR3 data was done in the R programming language. Unstimulated samples were compared with post-reaction CFSE-low samples to define alloreactive CD4+ and CD8+ clones. Regulatory or non-regulatory origin was assigned to alloreactive CD4+ clones by matching of sequences to sorted unstimulated Treg and non-Treg repertoires. The table was pulled from immuneACCESS by TCRdb, which kept in-frame rearrangements only. Such tables lose some clones; where checked, under half of the loss comes from unresolved V genes, and the rest has no known cause. Clone size and V and J calls were adopted from that table, with D and trimming inferred from the DNA. The sample includes under 110,000 clones, with around 90% observed a single time. The top ten constitute around 12% of the sample.

TCRbeta CDR3 sequencing was performed on sorted unstimulated T cells and on proliferating T cells recovered from mixed lymphocyte reactions. Fresh whole blood from more than 8 HLA-typed healthy donors was used as the source from which PBMCs were isolated. Unstimulated CD4+ non-regulatory T cells were FACS-sorted to map the origin of alloreactive clones. The V and J ends are trimmed by 3 bases and 3 bases, leaving 0 bases between them. Spanning cysteine to phenylalanine, the CDR3 consists of 11 amino acids. Solely the CDR3 DNA is kept, with 33 bases framed from the first base. As encoded in the germline V gene (reference sequence), CDR1 is LNHDA while CDR2 is SQIVND. General conclusions and limits of the study: Unstimulated naive T cells appeared to be more diverse than memory T cells, and naive cells seemed to make a substantial contribution to the alloresponse. Whether proliferating Tregs from siplizumab cultures were suppressive was not functionally confirmed. Among mappable alloreactive CD4+ clones, the Treg-derived fraction averaged nearly 70% with siplizumab versus 25% to 30% in control reactions. Roughly 75-95% of proliferating CD4+ or CD8+ clones could not be assigned a naive or memory phenotype. Sequences below about 10^-5 frequency were poorly captured, so only a minor fraction of alloreactive clones could be mapped to unstimulated subsets. Siplizumab significantly reduced the cumulative frequency of alloreactive sequences traceable to unstimulated CD4+ memory T cells.

This TCR derives from a human donor in good health. Material for sequencing was non-Treg CD4+ T cells sorted from blood. What this sample's cell subset or site label stands for: FACS-sorted unstimulated CD4+ non-regulatory T cells. The sequence links TRBV19 to TRBJ2-1; no D gene is confidently identified. In nucleotide form, the sequence is TGTGCCAGTAGTATCTACAATGAGCAGTTCTTC. Its protein product is CASSIYNEQFF.